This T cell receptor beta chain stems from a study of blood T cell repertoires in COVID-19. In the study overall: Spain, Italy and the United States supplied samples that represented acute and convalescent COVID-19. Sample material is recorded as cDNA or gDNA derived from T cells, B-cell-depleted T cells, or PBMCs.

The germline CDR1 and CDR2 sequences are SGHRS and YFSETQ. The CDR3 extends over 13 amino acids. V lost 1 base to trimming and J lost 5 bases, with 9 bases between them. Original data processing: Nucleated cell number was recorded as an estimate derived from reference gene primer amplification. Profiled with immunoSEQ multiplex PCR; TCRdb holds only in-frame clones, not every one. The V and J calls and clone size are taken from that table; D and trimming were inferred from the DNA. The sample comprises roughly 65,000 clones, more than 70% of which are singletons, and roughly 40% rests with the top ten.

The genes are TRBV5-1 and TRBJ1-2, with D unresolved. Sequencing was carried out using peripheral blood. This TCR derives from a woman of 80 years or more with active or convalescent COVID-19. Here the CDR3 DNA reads TGCGCCAGCAGCTTGTCGAGGCTATATGGCTACACCTTC. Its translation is CASSLSRLYGYTF.